These 26 T cell receptor beta chains were all obtained from the same sample, sequenced in a study of blood T cells in healthy people across ages. A J-beta primer mix and a sample-barcoded 5' primer were used in a second PCR of about 6 to 12 cycles. TCRdb reprocessed the 5' RACE reads via MiXCR and lists one record per CDR3 protein. This table holds around 1,800,000 distinct CDR3 sequences, about two fifths found once. Sequencing was done on a sample of blood. The receptors originated from a human donor in good health.

The CDR3 sequence: CASSQGLAGKEADTQYF. The CDR3 nucleotides read TGTGCCAGCAGCCAAGGGCTAGCGGGGAAGGAGGCAGATACGCAGTATTTT. The genes are TRBV4-2 and TRBJ2-3; TRBD2 agrees at 9 bases. The germline V gene has CDR1 LGHNA and CDR2 YNFKEQ. Trimming at V came to 1 base and at J to 4 bases, leaving 9 bases not matched to a gene. CDR3 length: 17 amino acids.

The table lists this clonotype with a count of one. This rearrangement joins TRBV9 to TRBJ2-7; TRBD2 might be the D (6 bases). The J call may be in error: the DNA end matches TRBJ2-5 better. The CDR3 sequence is 15 residues long. Germline-derived CDR1 and CDR2 are SGDLS and YYNGEE. CDR3 sequence reads: CASSVGGAFQETQYF. The CDR3 DNA follows: TGTGCCAGCAGCGTAGGCGGGGCCTTCCAAGAGACCCAGTACTTC.

J is TRBJ2-5 and V is TRBV13; 7 bases fit TRBD2. The CDR3 contains 16 residues. The germline gives CDR1 PRHDT, CDR2 FYEKMQ (reference sequence). With V trimmed by 5 bases and J by 5 bases, 14 bases remained unmatched. The CDR3 protein is CASSTRRLAGGETQYF. As DNA, the CDR3 is TGTGCCAGCAGCACCCGAAGACTAGCCGGTGGGGAGACCCAGTACTTC.

The chain combines TRBV6-5 with TRBJ1-4; perhaps TRBD1 as D (5 bases). CDR1 and CDR2 (germline): MNHEY, SVGAGI. The V end was cut by 2 bases, the J end by 0 bases, with 10 bases between. The CDR3 extends over 16 amino acids. CDR3 amino acids: CASSYDRPATNEKLFF. As DNA, the CDR3 is TGTGCCAGCAGTTACGACAGACCTGCAACTAATGAAAAACTGTTTTTT.

This clonotype was recorded a few times. The genes are TRBV4-3 and TRBJ2-3; no reliable D call. The CDR3 loop spans 12 amino acids. V was shortened by 6 bases and J by 5 bases, with 9 bases between the two germline ends. Germline CDR1 is LGHNA and CDR2 is YSLEER. DNA of the CDR3: TGCGCCAGCAGTCAATGGGGAGATACGCAGTATTTT. Translating it yields CASSQWGDTQYF.

The CDR3 reads CASSYDRGRNQPQHF. For the CDR3, the DNA is TGTGCCAGCAGTTATGACAGGGGCCGAAATCAGCCCCAGCATTTT. V gene TRBV6-2 or TRBV6-3 combines with J gene TRBJ1-5, with TRBD1 matching over 8 bases. CDR3 length: 15 residues. From germline, CDR1 is MNHEY and CDR2 SVGEGT. Unmatched junction bases numbered 5, after V lost 3 bases and J lost 4 bases.

This clonotype was seen only a few times. This chain links TRBV29-1 with TRBJ2-4; the D gene is possibly TRBD2 (6 bases). CDR1 is SQVTM, CDR2 ANQGSEA, per germline. With 3 bases removed from V and 1 base from J, the gap between germline ends came to 7 bases. The CDR3 is 13 residues long. The CDR3 DNA follows: TGCAGCGTTGAGGGGAGGGCCAAAAACATTCAGTACTTC. Its translation is CSVEGRAKNIQYF. Full variable domain (outside the CDR3, taken from reference TRBV29-1 and TRBJ2-4): SAVISQKPSRDICQRGTSLTIQCQVDSQVTMMFWYRQQPGQSLTLIATANQGSEATYESGFVIDKFPISRPNLTFSTLTVSNMSPEDSSIYLCSVEGRAKNIQYFGAGTRLSVL.

This clonotype was found a few times. The chain joins TRBV4-3 to TRBJ2-3; 9 bases are a match to TRBD2. Germline-derived CDR1 and CDR2 are LGHNA and YSLEER. The CDR3 has 18 residues. V dropped 1 base and J dropped 0; count of bases not matched to a gene: 8. CDR3 DNA: TGCGCCAGCAGCCAAGGGGCAGGCGGGGGGGCTAGCACAGATACGCAGTATTTT. This sequence encodes CASSQGAGGGASTDTQYF.

The chain recombines TRBV10-3 with TRBJ1-2; a weak D match, TRBD1 (5 bases). The ends were cut back, 8 bases at V and 7 bases at J, with 17 bases in the middle. This CDR3 is built from 13 residues. Germline CDR1 ENHRY, CDR2 SYGVKD. The CDR3 is CAIGAGGRTGYTF. The CDR3 DNA is TGTGCCATCGGGGCCGGGGGGAGGACTGGCTACACCTTC.

This clonotype turned up a few times. CDR3 sequence: CAAGGGVEETQYF. CDR3 bases: TGTGCCGCCGGTGGGGGGGTGGAAGAGACCCAGTACTTC. The V call is TRBV10-3, the J call TRBJ2-5, with 7 nucleotides matching TRBD2. The CDR3 is 13 residues long. Germline CDR1 ENHRY, CDR2 SYGVKD. Losses at the gene ends were 11 bases for V and 3 bases for J; bases not matched to a gene: 9.

The chain has TRBV19 and TRBJ1-1, with 7 bases identical to TRBD1. The V and J ends lost 6 bases and 1 base, in that order; junction bases with no gene match: 8. CDR3 length equals 15 residues. The germline V gene encodes CDR1 LNHDA and CDR2 SQIVND (reference sequence). DNA of the CDR3: TGTGCCAGTAGCCGGACAGGTCGACCGAACACTGAAGCTTTCTTT. Translating it yields CASSRTGRPNTEAFF.

The V call is TRBV10-3, the J call TRBJ1-2; no firm D call. This CDR3 has 13 residues. Trimming pared 0 bases from V and 5 bases from J, leaving 7 bases between. Germline V gene lookup returns CDR1 ENHRY and CDR2 SYGVKD. The CDR3 loop is CAISESGGYGYTF. For the CDR3, the DNA is TGTGCCATCAGTGAGTCTGGAGGGTATGGCTACACCTTC.

The chain recombines TRBV7-2 with TRBJ2-3; 9 nucleotides match TRBD2. CDR3 length equals 18 residues. V gave up 4 bases and J gave up 3 bases; unmatched junction bases: 14. Looked up from germline, CDR1 is SGHTA and CDR2 is FQGNSA. The CDR3 loop reads CASSSTWASGVLTDTQYF. The CDR3 DNA reads TGTGCCAGCAGCTCCACATGGGCTAGCGGGGTTCTTACAGATACGCAGTATTTT.

This clonotype was seen more than once but under ten times. This chain connects TRBV5-1 to TRBJ2-3, with D perhaps matching TRBD2 (5 bases). The germline CDR1 and CDR2 sequences are SGHRS and YFSETQ. The CDR3 sequence is 13 residues long. Between the trimmed V and J ends, which lost 4 bases and 6 bases, there was a span of 12 bases. Here the CDR3 reads CASSPGLRDTQYF. CDR3 coding DNA: TGCGCCAGCAGCCCGGGATTGAGGGATACGCAGTATTTT.

The table lists this clonotype with a count of one. J is TRBJ2-1 and V is TRBV24-1, with D tentatively TRBD2 (6 bases). The CDR3 is 15 residues long. The germline V gene has CDR1 KGHDR and CDR2 SFDVKD. With 6 bases removed from V and 9 bases from J, the gap between germline ends came to 20 bases. Here the CDR3 reads CATSNPGGLPGEQFF. CDR3 coding DNA: TGTGCCACCAGTAATCCCGGGGGTCTGCCGGGTGAGCAGTTCTTC.

This clonotype was seen many times. This rearrangement joins TRBV30 to TRBJ1-2; the D is unclear. V was trimmed by 0 bases and J by 1 base, leaving 12 bases between them. The length of the CDR3 is 15 residues. Germline V CDR1 and CDR2: GTSNPN, SVGIG (reference sequence). CDR3 loop: CAWSVNARDNYGYTF. Written as DNA, the CDR3 is TGTGCCTGGAGTGTAAACGCAAGGGATAACTATGGCTACACCTTC.

V usage is TRBV19 and J usage is TRBJ2-4, with TRBD2 as a possible D gene (6 bases). V was pared by 6 bases and J by 15 bases, with 15 bases between. CDR3 size: 11 residues. Germline lookup yields CDR1 LNHDA and CDR2 SQIVND (reference sequence). The CDR3 spells CASSHGGIRYF. For the CDR3, the DNA is TGTGCCAGTAGCCATGGAGGGATCCGGTACTTC.

The gene calls are TRBV7-2 and TRBJ1-1, with 8 bases that match TRBD1. Germline CDR1 reads SGHTA; CDR2 reads FQGNSA. The CDR3 length is 16 residues. V lost 5 bases to trimming and J lost 4 bases; unmatched junction nucleotides: 12. The CDR3 DNA reads as TGTGCCAGCAGCCCGCACCTCAGGGGGCTTGGCACTGAAGCTTTCTTT. It yields the protein CASSPHLRGLGTEAFF.

The chain has TRBV20-1 and TRBJ2-5; 9 bases match TRBD1. The DNA matches TRBJ2-7 better at its end, which makes the J call doubtful. The CDR3 totals 13 residues. Germline V gene sequence: CDR1 DFQATT, CDR2 SNEGSKA (reference sequence). This chain's CDR3 is CSAIRDRDNEQYF. CDR3 sequence (DNA): TGCAGTGCCATCCGGGACAGGGATAACGAGCAGTACTTC.

The rearrangement links TRBV6-6 to TRBJ2-3; D is undetermined. There are 12 residues in the CDR3. V lost 6 bases and J 7 bases, leaving 11 bases between the germline ends. Germline-derived CDR1 and CDR2 are MNHNY and SVGAGI (reference sequence). The DNA of the CDR3 is TGTGCCAGCAGCCCGCCCGAGTATACGCAGTATTTT. Its protein is CASSPPEYTQYF.

As regards this clonotype: A much larger clone differs from this one at a single base, so this may be a read error. The genes are TRBV7-9 and TRBJ2-3; D might be TRBD1 (6 bases). V lost 5 bases, J lost 9 bases, and 27 bases lay in between. The CDR3 has 17 amino acids. Germline CDR1 and CDR2: SEHNR and FQNEAQ (reference sequence). The CDR3 spells CASSPRVRQALWSTQYF. The CDR3 DNA reads as TGTGCCAGCAGCCCAAGAGTACGACAGGCCCTATGGTCGACGCAGTATTTT.

The V and J genes are TRBV20-1 and TRBJ2-5; D is ambiguous. Between the trimmed V and J ends, which lost 5 bases and 2 bases, there was a span of 18 bases. Germline CDR1 and CDR2: DFQATT and SNEGSKA (reference sequence). The CDR3 consists of 15 residues. In nucleotides, the CDR3 is TGCAGTGCTGGTTCGTCTAGTCATGGGCAAGAGACCCAGTACTTC. It yields the protein CSAGSSSHGQETQYF.

V is TRBV20-1 and J is TRBJ2-3; D possibly corresponds to TRBD2 (5 bases). V dropped 0 bases and J dropped 4 bases, with 20 bases sitting between them. This CDR3 is 17 amino acids long. The germline V gene has CDR1 DFQATT and CDR2 SNEGSKA (reference sequence). The CDR3 bases are TGCAGTGCTAGAGATCTAACTGGGCTAGCCTTATCAGATACGCAGTATTTT. It specifies CSARDLTGLALSDTQYF.

The J gene is TRBJ1-6, the V gene TRBV4-3, with D maybe TRBD1 (5 bases). V lost 0 bases to trimming and J lost 4 bases, with 10 bases between them. The length of the CDR3 is 16 residues. Germline V lookup: CDR1 LGHNA, CDR2 YSLEER. CDR3 amino acids: CASSQDLRGYNSPLHF. The CDR3 DNA sequence: TGCGCCAGCAGCCAAGATCTGCGGGGGTATAATTCACCCCTCCACTTT.

This chain joins TRBV5-6 and TRBJ1-6; D might be TRBD1 (5 bases). Germline CDR1 is SGHDT and CDR2 is YYEEEE. Trimming removed 4 bases at V and 8 bases at J, with 10 bases between. This CDR3 has 13 amino acids. The CDR3 sequence: CASSDNRYSPLHF. The CDR3 DNA reads as TGTGCCAGCAGCGACAACAGGTATTCACCCCTCCACTTT.

J is TRBJ2-1 and V is TRBV24-1, with D uncertain. V was trimmed by 1 base and J by 10 bases, leaving 13 bases between them. The CDR3 is 14 amino acids. The germline gives CDR1 KGHDR, CDR2 SFDVKD. CDR3: CATSDLSSGYEQFF. The DNA for the CDR3 is TGTGCCACCAGTGATTTATCTTCTGGGTACGAGCAGTTCTTC.